Below are 26 T cell receptor beta chains sequenced from a single sample in a study of regulatory T cells in long-lasting Graves disease. Time point of the sample: persistent/refractory GD, antithyroid drugs over 5 years with positive TRAb. RNA extracted from PBMCs served as the sequencing template. Arm-PCR with iRepertoire HTBI primers amplified the CDR3 regions for these TCR beta libraries. TCRdb re-called the multiplex PCR reads through MiXCR, storing one row per CDR3 protein. The sample includes around 510,000 distinct CDR3 sequences, more than 20% of them seen just once. The sequenced sample was peripheral blood mononuclear cells (PBMCs), obtained when the disease was refractory, from a patient treated with antithyroid drugs. All receptors come from a female donor with Graves disease.

This sequence joins TRBV7-9 and TRBJ1-5, with 9 nucleotides matching TRBD1. J lost 4 bases, V lost 4 bases, and 5 bases had no gene match. CDR1 and CDR2 from the germline V gene are SEHNR and FQNEAQ (reference sequence). The CDR3 is made up of 15 amino acids. The CDR3 spells CASSSGTGMNQPQHF. CDR3 nucleotides: TGTGCCAGCAGCTCGGGGACAGGGATGAATCAGCCCCAGCATTTT.

This chain links TRBV28 with TRBJ2-1; D gene unclear. Trimming stripped 7 bases from V and 12 bases from J, with 19 bases between. The V gene's germline CDR1 is MDHEN and CDR2 SYDVKM. The CDR3 consists of 13 residues. The CDR3: CASTVTGLDGQFF. DNA for the CDR3: TGTGCCAGCACTGTGACTGGTCTTGATGGGCAGTTCTTC.

The V gene is TRBV10-2, the J gene TRBJ1-1; D remains unclear. Trimming stripped 6 bases from V and 8 bases from J, with 10 bases between. The CDR3 totals 11 residues. CDR1 and CDR2 (germline): WSHSY, SAAADI. CDR3 sequence: CASSAGGEAFF. As DNA, the CDR3 is TGCGCCAGCAGCGCAGGTGGCGAAGCTTTCTTT.

This clonotype was counted ten times or more. CDR3 loop: CASSLGLPNTEAFF. CDR3 coding DNA: TGCGCCAGCAGCTTGGGACTCCCGAACACTGAAGCTTTCTTT. The J gene is TRBJ1-1, the V gene TRBV5-1; no clear D gene. The V end lost 0 bases, the J end lost 1 base, and 7 bases lay between the germline ends. Germline values: CDR1 SGHRS, CDR2 YFSETQ. The CDR3 contains 14 residues.

In this sample, this clonotype turned up many times. The CDR3 nucleotides read TGTGCCAGCAGCTTAGCGGGGATAGGTAGCAATCAGCCCCAGCATTTT. The encoded protein is CASSLAGIGSNQPQHF. This chain links TRBV7-8 with TRBJ1-5, with unresolved D. Trimming took off 0 bases at V and 0 bases at J, with 9 bases between the two ends. The CDR3 extends over 16 amino acids. The germline V gene has CDR1 SGHVS and CDR2 FQNEAQ.

This clonotype showed up just a few times. The chain uses TRBV6-1 and TRBJ2-7, with TRBD1 matching 7 bases. This CDR3 region has 15 residues. The junction had 8 bases not matched to a gene; V was cut back by 4 bases and J by 2 bases. Looked up from germline, CDR1 is MNHNS and CDR2 is SASEGT. Here the CDR3 reads CASSATGYRTYEQYF. The DNA for the CDR3 is TGTGCCAGCAGTGCGACAGGGTATCGAACCTACGAGCAGTACTTC.

Remarks on this clonotype: A much larger clone lies one base from this, so it may be a read error. The chain carries TRBV3-1 and TRBJ1-1; tentatively, D is TRBD1 (5 bases). V lost 4 bases to trimming and J lost 1 base, with 7 bases between them. CDR3 length equals 13 residues. Germline CDR1 reads LGHDT; CDR2 reads YNNKEL (reference sequence). The CDR3 nucleotides are TGTGCCAGCAGCCGGGACGGGAACACTGAAGCTTTCTTT. Amino acid sequence: CASSRDGNTEAFF.

At least ten counts were recorded for this clonotype. The chain joins TRBV15 to TRBJ2-7; possibly TRBD1 for D (6 bases). The CDR3 is 17 amino acids. Trimming cost V 2 bases and J 6 bases, with 23 bases left between them. The germline gives CDR1 LNHNV, CDR2 YYDKDF (reference sequence). CDR3 DNA sequence: TGTGCCACCAGCAGAAACAGGGAACCCTATCCTGGGAGCGAGCAGTACTTC. Translation: CATSRNREPYPGSEQYF.

This clonotype showed up just a few times. This sequence joins TRBV24-1 and TRBJ2-7, with D possibly matching TRBD2 (5 bases). The germline V and J ends were trimmed by 8 bases and 5 bases, with 24 bases remaining between them. CDR1 is KGHDR, CDR2 SFDVKD, per germline. CDR3 length: 16 residues. CDR3 DNA: TGTGCCACCAATGACCCGACGGCGGGTGGGAGCCACGAGCAGTACTTC. Protein: CATNDPTAGGSHEQYF.

There are many counts of this clonotype. The chain recombines TRBV12-3 or TRBV12-4 with TRBJ2-7; unclear D gene. V dropped 4 bases and J dropped 4 bases, with 17 bases sitting between them. CDR3 size: 15 residues. CDR3 protein: CASSSTRRSRYEQYF. DNA for the CDR3: TGTGCCAGCAGTTCGACCAGGCGTAGTAGGTACGAGCAGTACTTC.

About this clonotype itself: Since a much larger clone is just one base distant, this may be a read error. V and J are TRBV24-1 and TRBJ2-5, with no clear D. V was clipped by 9 bases and J by 3 bases, with 1 base between them. CDR1 and CDR2 from the germline V gene are KGHDR and SFDVKD. CDR3 size: 9 residues. The CDR3 loop is CATEETQYF. The CDR3 coding sequence is TGTGCCACCGAAGAGACCCAGTACTTC.

A note on this clonotype: Just one base apart from a much larger clone, this may be a read error. The chain recombines TRBV6-1 with TRBJ2-7; D remains ambiguous. Germline CDR1 MNHNS, CDR2 SASEGT. CDR3 length equals 12 residues. Here the CDR3 DNA reads TGTGCCAGCAGTGTGTCTTACTACGAGCGGTACTTC. Protein product: CASSVSYYERYF.

The sample holds many counts of this clonotype. This sequence joins TRBV6-1 and TRBJ1-5; 8 nucleotides agree with TRBD1. V was clipped by 6 bases and J by 7 bases; unmatched bases: 11. There are 15 residues in the CDR3. Germline loops: CDR1 MNHNS, CDR2 SASEGT. The CDR3 here is CASSPHTGGEQPQHF. As DNA, the CDR3 is TGTGCCAGCAGCCCCCACACAGGGGGAGAACAGCCCCAGCATTTT.

The V call is TRBV6-2 or TRBV6-3, the J call TRBJ1-2, with TRBD1 matching over 10 bases. Germline CDR1 MNHEY, CDR2 SVGEGT. V lost 0 bases to trimming and J lost 4 bases; unmatched junction nucleotides: 8. The CDR3 has 17 residues. In nucleotides, the CDR3 is TGTGCCAGCAGTTACTCCGGGACAGGGGAATGGGGCTATGGCTACACCTTC. This translates into CASSYSGTGEWGYGYTF.

This chain joins TRBV6-2 or TRBV6-3 and TRBJ2-1, with 14 bases fitting TRBD2. The CDR3 contains 16 residues. V shed 5 bases and J 8 bases; nucleotides not matched to a gene: 8. Germline V lookup: CDR1 MNHEY, CDR2 SVGEGT. The CDR3 DNA reads as TGTGCCAGCAGTGAAGCGGGGACTAGCGGGAGTTATGAGCAGTTCTTC. The encoded protein is CASSEAGTSGSYEQFF.

A note on this clonotype: One junction end disagrees with the germline gene, perhaps due to a read error. The chain is built from TRBV20-1 and TRBJ1-6; no reliable D call. The germline gives CDR1 DFQATT, CDR2 SNEGSKA (reference sequence). The CDR3 has 15 residues. The CDR3 DNA sequence: TGCAGTGCTAATGACCTCGGCTCCTGTAATTCACCCCTCCACTTT. It translates to CSANDLGSCNSPLHF.

This clonotype was counted many times. V gene TRBV6-1 combines with J gene TRBJ2-1; D ambiguous. Germline CDR1 MNHNS, CDR2 SASEGT. This CDR3 spans 11 amino acids. The V gene lost 5 bases and the J gene lost 9 bases, with 8 bases spanning the gap. CDR3 protein: CASSILGEQFF. CDR3 bases: TGTGCCAGCAGTATTCTGGGTGAGCAGTTCTTC.

The table lists this clonotype with many counts. The genes are TRBV13 and TRBJ2-7; 8 bases align to TRBD1. Germline CDR1 and CDR2: PRHDT and FYEKMQ (reference sequence). The trim removed 9 bases at V and 4 bases at J, leaving 11 bases unmatched. The CDR3 extends over 14 amino acids. CDR3 coding DNA: TGTGCCAGTAGGCTTCGAGGACAGGGTTACGAGCAGTACTTC. Translation: CASRLRGQGYEQYF.

The table lists this clonotype with a few counts. The rearrangement uses TRBV11-2 and TRBJ2-2; D could derive from TRBD1 or TRBD2 (5 bases each). V gave up 5 bases and J gave up 5 bases, with 21 bases separating them. The CDR3 has 17 residues. The germline CDR1 and CDR2 sequences are SGHAT and FQNNGV. The CDR3 DNA sequence: TGTGCCAGCAGCCCCCCGGGATCTGGGGGTCGGACCGGGGAGCTGTTTTTT. Amino acid sequence: CASSPPGSGGRTGELFF.

The chain employs TRBV7-3 and TRBJ2-6; D unclear. Trimming left V 7 bases short and J 7 bases short, with 11 bases between. Germline lookup yields CDR1 SGHTA and CDR2 FQGTGA. This CDR3 contains 13 residues. The CDR3 region has the DNA TGTGCCAGCAACTCAGCGACTGCCAACGTCCTGACTTTC. Its protein product is CASNSATANVLTF.

Here the CDR3 DNA reads TGCAGTGCTAGTGCCACAGGGGGCCTGCAAGAGACCCAGTACTTC. It specifies CSASATGGLQETQYF. This sequence joins TRBV20-1 and TRBJ2-5, with TRBD1 identical over 9 bases. The J segment lost 2 bases and the V segment lost 3 bases, leaving 7 bases of the junction unmatched. The CDR3 runs to 15 residues. Germline V CDR1 and CDR2: DFQATT, SNEGSKA (reference sequence).

The chain employs TRBV6-2 or TRBV6-3 and TRBJ2-5, with 8 bases lining up with TRBD2. Germline V gene data show CDR1 as MNHEY and CDR2 as SVGEGT. The CDR3 is 14 residues long. V was pared by 5 bases and J by 10 bases, with 12 bases of the junction left unmatched. In DNA, the CDR3 is TGTGCCAGCAGTCACGGGGGCGGGGGGACGGGCCAGTACTTC. It translates to CASSHGGGGTGQYF.

This clonotype was seen at least ten times. The chain uses TRBV15 and TRBJ2-5; 9 positions agree with TRBD2. This CDR3 contains 15 residues. Germline V gives CDR1 LNHNV, CDR2 YYDKDF (reference sequence). The V and J ends lost 1 base and 3 bases, in that order; junction bases with no gene match: 3. In nucleotides, the CDR3 is TGTGCCACCAGCAGAGGGACTAGCGAGAAAGAGACCCAGTACTTC. Translated: CATSRGTSEKETQYF.

V gene TRBV6-2 or TRBV6-3 combines with J gene TRBJ2-2, with D possibly TRBD1 on 6 matching bases. V lost 2 bases, J lost 5 bases, and 15 bases lay in between. Looked up from germline, CDR1 is MNHEY and CDR2 is SVGEGT. CDR3 length: 16 residues. CDR3 in amino acids: CASSYGAGAVTGELFF. In DNA form, the CDR3 reads TGTGCCAGCAGTTACGGGGCAGGGGCAGTTACCGGGGAGCTGTTTTTT.

There are many counts of this clonotype. The chain links TRBV5-1 to TRBJ2-7; D is perhaps TRBD1 or TRBD2 (6 bases each). This CDR3 spans 12 amino acids. Trimming pared 7 bases from V and 9 bases from J, leaving 17 bases between. Germline V CDR1 and CDR2: SGHRS, YFSETQ. CDR3: CASSDGGRRQYF. CDR3 nucleotides: TGCGCCAGCTCAGACGGGGGCCGGAGGCAGTACTTC.

The genes are TRBV6-1 and TRBJ2-1; D is uncertain. The CDR3 is 16 residues long. The germline gives CDR1 MNHNS, CDR2 SASEGT. Trimming removed 1 base from V and 1 base from J, with 11 bases in between. The CDR3 nucleotides are TGTGCCAGCAGTGAAGTCATTTCGCCTTCCTACAATGAGCAGTTCTTC. This sequence encodes CASSEVISPSYNEQFF.